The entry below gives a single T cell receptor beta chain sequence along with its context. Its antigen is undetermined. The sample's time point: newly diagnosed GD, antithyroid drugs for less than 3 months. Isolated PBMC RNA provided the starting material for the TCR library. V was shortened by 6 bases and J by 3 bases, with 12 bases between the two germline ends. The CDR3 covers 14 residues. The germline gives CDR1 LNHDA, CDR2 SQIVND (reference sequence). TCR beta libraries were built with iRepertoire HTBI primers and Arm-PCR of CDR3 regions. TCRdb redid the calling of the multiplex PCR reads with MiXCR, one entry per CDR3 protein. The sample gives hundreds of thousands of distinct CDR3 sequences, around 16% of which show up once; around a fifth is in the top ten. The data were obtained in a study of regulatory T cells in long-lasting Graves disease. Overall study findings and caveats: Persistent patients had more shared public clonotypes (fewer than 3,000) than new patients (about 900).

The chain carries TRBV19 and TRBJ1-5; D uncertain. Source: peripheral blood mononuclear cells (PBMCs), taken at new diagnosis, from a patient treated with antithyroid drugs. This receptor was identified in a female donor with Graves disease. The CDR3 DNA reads TGTGCCAGTAGCAAGTCAAGGAACAATCAGCCCCAGCATTTT. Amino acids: CASSKSRNNQPQHF.